The entry below gives a single T cell receptor (beta chain) sequence along with its context. Its antigen is not known. These data belong to a study of cytomegalovirus exposure and HLA in healthy donors. The CDR3 spans 16 residues. Trimming removed 5 bases at V and 3 bases at J, with 17 bases between. CDR1 SGHTA and CDR2 FQGNSA come from the germline V gene. Study-wide findings and caveats: Looking again later, the authors saw that most CMV-associated TCR beta chains seemed HLA-restricted. Clonal expansion was found to be greater in HLA-associated TCR beta chains than in equally common others in a later analysis.

13 Jbeta primers and 60 Vbeta primers were used for the PCR. Produced via immunoSEQ multiplex PCR; TCRdb's table is partial and in-frame only. The sample lists roughly 190,000 clones; more than 65% were seen once. The sequencing input was PBMCs. The sequence came from a man aged 50-60 years in good health and CMV-seronegative. This chain uses TRBV7-2 with TRBJ1-5; TRBD1 might be the D (5 bases). In nucleotides, the CDR3 is TGTGCCAGCAGCCCACGGACACCCTTTAACAATCAGCCCCAGCATTTT. This gives the protein CASSPRTPFNNQPQHF.